This T cell receptor (beta chain) was observed in a study of Graves' ophthalmopathy and Graves' hyperthyroidism. Regarding the study as a whole: Blood repertoires reportedly contained most expanded thyroid clonotypes above 0.001 frequency.

The CDR3 loop spans 13 amino acids. Germline V gives CDR1 WNHNN, CDR2 SYGVQD (reference sequence). Amplification from RNA transcripts yielded the TCR beta CDR3 regions. HTBI-primed first-round RT-PCR preceded second-round multiplex PCR. Each CDR3 protein is one row after TCRdb ran MiXCR on the multiplex PCR reads. Among around 43,000 distinct CDR3 sequences listed, more than 45% were seen once. Many counts were recorded for this clonotype. The antigen is unknown. A much more abundant neighbour one base away suggests this may be a read error. The chain carries TRBV10-1 and TRBJ1-6; the match to TRBD1 covers 7 bases. Material for sequencing was peripheral blood. This receptor was identified in an adult man with Graves' ophthalmopathy. CDR3 sequence: CASRRTGRRTLRF. The CDR3 DNA is TGCGCCAGCCGGCGGACAGGCCGGAGGACCCTCCGCTTT.